The 30 T cell receptor beta chains given below trace back to one sample, sequenced in a study of CD8 T cells in ankylosing spondylitis. TCRdb independently ran MiXCR on the 5' RACE reads; one entry per CDR3 protein. The table has about 35,000 distinct CDR3 sequences, 10% seen once. Sequenced material: blood, either unsorted or a sorted T cell fraction (not recorded which). The receptor source for this set is a male donor with ankylosing spondylitis or in good health (not recorded which).

In regard to this clonotype: Its ends do not fully match the called genes, so a read error is possible. V is TRBV7-8 and J is TRBJ2-3; D is uncertain. Germline CDR1 SGHVS, CDR2 FQNEAQ. CDR3 length: 12 amino acids. CDR3 in amino acids: CASNLSPDTQYF. CDR3 nucleotide sequence: TGTGCCAGCAACTTAAGCCCAGATACGCAGTATTTT. Based on the CDR3 plus reference TRBV7-8 and TRBJ2-3, the full variable domain is GAGVSQSPRYKVAKRGQDVALRCDPISGHVSLFWYQQALGQGPEFLTYFQNEAQLDKSGLPSDRFFAERPEGSVSTLKIQRTQQEDSAVYLCASNLSPDTQYFGPGTRLTVL.

This clonotype was found a few times. The chain couples TRBV5-4 to TRBJ1-1, with D unresolved. The V and J ends lost 0 bases and 1 base respectively, with 7 bases between them. The germline CDR1 and CDR2 sequences are SGHNT and YYREEE (reference sequence). The CDR3 consists of 14 residues. The CDR3 nucleotides read TGTGCCAGCAGCTTGGATTTAGGGAACACTGAAGCTTTCTTT. This translates into CASSLDLGNTEAFF. The whole variable domain, remainder taken from reference TRBV5-4 and TRBJ1-1, is ETGVTQSPTHLIKTRGQQVTLRCSSQSGHNTVSWYQQALGQGPQFIFQYYREEENGRGNFPPRFSGLQFPNYSSELNVNALELDDSALYLCASSLDLGNTEAFFGQGTRLTVV.

This clonotype occurred many times. V is TRBV6-1 and J is TRBJ2-3; 11 bases agree with TRBD2. This CDR3 has 16 residues. V trimming: 6 bases; J trimming: 1 base; junction bases outside the gene matches: 6. Germline lookup yields CDR1 MNHNS and CDR2 SASEGT. The CDR3 DNA is TGTGCCAGCAGCCTTACGACTAGCGGGGGCACAGATACGCAGTATTTT. Protein sequence: CASSLTTSGGTDTQYF.

At least ten counts were recorded for this clonotype. This chain connects TRBV29-1 to TRBJ2-7, with 9 bases lining up with TRBD1. Germline assignment: CDR1 SQVTM and CDR2 ANQGSEA. The junction had 12 bases not matched to a gene; V was cut back by 6 bases and J by 3 bases. The CDR3 has 15 residues. The CDR3 bases are TGCAGCGTCACTTTTCCCGGGACAGGGTTCTACGAGCAGTACTTC. Residues: CSVTFPGTGFYEQYF.

This clonotype has at least ten counts. The V and J genes are TRBV12-3 or TRBV12-4 and TRBJ1-5; no firm D call. Trimming removed 8 bases from V and 1 base from J, with 6 bases in between. CDR3 length: 12 residues. CDR3 sequence (DNA): TGTGCCAGCCCCCTAAGCAATCAGCCCCAGCATTTT. Its protein product is CASPLSNQPQHF.

The sample holds many counts of this clonotype. The V call is TRBV7-2, the J call TRBJ2-2; TRBD1 matches 7 bases. This CDR3 spans 15 amino acids. CDR1 and CDR2 (germline): SGHTA, FQGNSA. The J segment lost 1 base and the V segment lost 6 bases, leaving 5 bases of the junction unmatched. CDR3 loop: CASSTGTVNTGELFF. CDR3 coding DNA: TGTGCCAGCAGTACCGGGACAGTGAACACCGGGGAGCTGTTTTTT.

This clonotype was detected many times. The rearrangement joins TRBV29-1 to TRBJ1-2, with D maybe TRBD1 (5 bases). The CDR3 covers 13 residues. Germline lookup yields CDR1 SQVTM and CDR2 ANQGSEA. The V end was cut by 3 bases, the J end by 4 bases, with 12 bases between. The CDR3 region is CSVDSGHLYGYTF. The CDR3 DNA reads TGCAGCGTTGATTCGGGGCACCTCTATGGCTACACCTTC.

This chain connects TRBV2 to TRBJ2-1; D remains ambiguous. The CDR3 sequence is 12 residues long. The germline V gene encodes CDR1 SNHLY and CDR2 FYNNEI. V was clipped by 4 bases and J by 7 bases, with 8 bases between them. In nucleotides, the CDR3 is TGTGCCAGCAGTGTAATGGGGAATGAGCAGTTCTTC. Translating gives CASSVMGNEQFF.

At least ten counts were recorded for this clonotype. This chain uses TRBV5-6 with TRBJ2-3, with D unresolved. V lost 7 bases and J 2 bases, leaving 11 bases between the germline ends. Germline V gene lookup returns CDR1 SGHDT and CDR2 YYEEEE. The CDR3 runs to 13 residues. The CDR3 loop is CASRAVPTDTQYF. The CDR3 coding sequence is TGTGCCAGCCGGGCCGTTCCCACAGATACGCAGTATTTT.

This clonotype was seen at least ten times. The chain has TRBV4-2 and TRBJ2-3; D is unclear. CDR1 LGHNA and CDR2 YNFKEQ come from the germline V gene. V lost 0 bases and J 0 bases, leaving 10 bases between the germline ends. The CDR3 has 16 amino acids. The CDR3 protein is CASSQELASSTDTQYF. The CDR3 coding sequence is TGTGCCAGCAGCCAAGAGTTGGCATCTAGCACAGATACGCAGTATTTT.

At least ten counts were recorded for this clonotype. This chain uses TRBV5-1 with TRBJ2-7; D gene ambiguous. Germline V lookup: CDR1 SGHRS, CDR2 YFSETQ. This CDR3 comprises 15 residues. V was pared by 5 bases and J by 1 base, with 16 bases between. The CDR3 DNA follows: TGCGCCAGCAGTCGGAGAGAAGATGCATCCTACGAGCAGTACTTC. It is translated as CASSRREDASYEQYF.

Many counts were recorded for this clonotype. This chain links TRBV6-5 with TRBJ2-7; maybe TRBD2 (5 bases). This CDR3 spans 15 amino acids. V was trimmed by 4 bases and J by 7 bases, leaving 20 bases between them. Germline V gene data show CDR1 as MNHEY and CDR2 as SVGAGI. CDR3 nucleotide sequence: TGTGCCAGCAGTTTGACCGAGGGCAGATTAGGGGAGCAGTACTTC. Protein sequence: CASSLTEGRLGEQYF.

This clonotype was detected ten times or more. The chain links TRBV20-1 to TRBJ2-2, with 8 bases that match TRBD1. CDR3 length: 15 residues. The V and J ends lost 6 bases and 2 bases, in that order; junction bases with no gene match: 8. Germline V gene lookup returns CDR1 DFQATT and CDR2 SNEGSKA (reference sequence). The CDR3 is CSATVGQGNTGELFF. The CDR3 DNA sequence: TGCAGTGCCACAGTCGGACAGGGAAACACCGGGGAGCTGTTTTTT.

The table lists this clonotype with a few counts. This chain joins TRBV20-1 and TRBJ2-4; possible D gene TRBD1, 6 bases. The CDR3 loop spans 17 amino acids. Germline V gives CDR1 DFQATT, CDR2 SNEGSKA (reference sequence). V was trimmed by 3 bases and J by 0 bases, leaving 18 bases between them. CDR3 sequence (DNA): TGCAGTGCTAGTGCAGGGGCGAAACAAGTAGCCAAAAACATTCAGTACTTC. Translating gives CSASAGAKQVAKNIQYF.

This clonotype was counted at least ten times. This chain links TRBV5-1 with TRBJ2-1; 14 nucleotides align to TRBD2. This CDR3 contains 15 residues. CDR1 is SGHRS and CDR2 is YFSETQ in the germline V gene. Trimming took 4 bases from V and 8 from J; bases not matched to a gene: 5. The CDR3 protein is CASSPGTSGSHEQFF. The CDR3 bases are TGCGCCAGCAGCCCGGGGACTAGCGGGAGCCATGAGCAGTTCTTC.

This clonotype was observed at least ten times. The CDR3 spells CASSFTKSAEPLHF. The CDR3 nucleotides are TGCGCCAGCAGCTTCACTAAGTCGGCTGAACCCCTCCACTTT. V and J are TRBV4-1 and TRBJ1-6, with D unresolved. V dropped 5 bases and J dropped 12 bases, with 17 bases sitting between them. The length of the CDR3 is 14 residues. From germline, CDR1 is MGHRA and CDR2 YSYEKL.

Many counts were recorded for this clonotype. The chain has TRBV24-1 and TRBJ2-3; tentative D call: TRBD1 (6 bases). Germline values: CDR1 KGHDR, CDR2 SFDVKD. Trimming stripped 5 bases from V and 1 base from J, with 15 bases between. The CDR3 contains 16 residues. CDR3 coding DNA: TGTGCCACCAGTGGGGGGCTGAGGATAGGCACAGATACGCAGTATTTT. This codes for CATSGGLRIGTDTQYF.

Many counts were recorded for this clonotype. This sequence joins TRBV5-1 and TRBJ1-2; D not certain. V lost 0 bases and J lost 4, with 13 bases in between. The CDR3 covers 15 residues. Germline CDR1 SGHRS, CDR2 YFSETQ. This chain's CDR3 is CASSLESGALYGYTF. The CDR3 nucleotides are TGCGCCAGCAGCTTGGAGTCAGGAGCCCTCTATGGCTACACCTTC.

This clonotype was seen ten or more times. This chain joins TRBV20-1 and TRBJ2-7; D call uncertain. This CDR3 is 14 amino acids long. Trimming pared 0 bases from V and 2 bases from J, leaving 11 bases between. Germline-derived CDR1 and CDR2 are DFQATT and SNEGSKA (reference sequence). The CDR3 bases are TGCAGTGCTAGAGACGCGGACCGGACCTACGAGCAGTACTTC. Amino acid sequence: CSARDADRTYEQYF.

This sequence joins TRBV4-3 and TRBJ2-2; D is possibly TRBD1 or TRBD2 (6 bases each). This CDR3 contains 16 residues. The germline gives CDR1 LGHNA, CDR2 YSLEER. Between the trimmed V and J ends, which lost 0 bases and 7 bases, there was a span of 15 bases. The CDR3 protein is CASSQDGGQGIGELFF. The CDR3 nucleotides are TGCGCCAGCAGCCAAGATGGGGGGCAGGGGATCGGGGAGCTGTTTTTT.

This clonotype turned up a few times. The V call is TRBV20-1, the J call TRBJ2-2; TRBD1 aligns across 8 bases. The trim removed 0 bases at V and 0 bases at J, leaving 6 bases unmatched. Germline CDR1 DFQATT, CDR2 SNEGSKA (reference sequence). The CDR3 is 17 amino acids. The CDR3 is CSAREPDRATNTGELFF. CDR3 DNA: TGCAGTGCTAGAGAGCCGGACAGGGCGACGAACACCGGGGAGCTGTTTTTT.

The rearrangement uses TRBV24-1 and TRBJ2-1; 11 bases map to TRBD2. Trimming cost V 9 bases and J 6 bases; bases outside gene matches: 6. The germline gives CDR1 KGHDR, CDR2 SFDVKD. The CDR3 covers 14 residues. CDR3 coding DNA: TGTGCCACCGGAATAGCGGGAGGGTTCAATGAGCAGTTCTTC. This sequence encodes CATGIAGGFNEQFF.

This clonotype was recorded at least ten times. V and J are TRBV6-2 or TRBV6-3 and TRBJ2-7; D is perhaps TRBD2 (6 bases). The CDR3 contains 15 residues. The V end lost 0 bases, the J end lost 4 bases, and 13 bases lay between the germline ends. From germline, CDR1 is MNHEY and CDR2 SVGEGT. The CDR3 spells CASSYSFASEYEQYF. The CDR3 coding sequence is TGTGCCAGCAGTTACTCGTTCGCTAGCGAGTACGAGCAGTACTTC.

The J gene is TRBJ2-2, the V gene TRBV12-3 or TRBV12-4, with 13 positions matching TRBD2. The length of the CDR3 is 16 residues. Trimming took 3 bases from V and 5 from J; bases not matched to a gene: 3. CDR3 residues: CASSLGTSGMTGELFF. Written as DNA, the CDR3 is TGTGCCAGCAGTTTGGGGACTAGCGGGATGACCGGGGAGCTGTTTTTT.

This clonotype was recorded many times. This sequence joins TRBV5-1 and TRBJ2-1, with 11 bases aligning to TRBD2. The germline V gene encodes CDR1 SGHRS and CDR2 YFSETQ. The CDR3 loop spans 16 amino acids. V was clipped by 4 bases and J by 4 bases; unmatched bases: 7. This CDR3 is CASSTTGLADYNEQFF. Written as DNA, the CDR3 is TGCGCCAGCAGCACCACGGGACTAGCGGATTACAATGAGCAGTTCTTC. The full variable domain, its missing parts supplied by reference TRBV5-1 and TRBJ2-1, is KAGVTQTPRYLIKTRGQQVTLSCSPISGHRSVSWYQQTPGQGLQFLFEYFSETQRNKGNFPGRFSGRQFSNSRSEMNVSTLELGDSALYLCASSTTGLADYNEQFFGPGTRLTVL.

This clonotype was seen at least ten times. The chain joins TRBV7-8 to TRBJ2-3; 7 bases match TRBD2. Trimming cost V 5 bases and J 4 bases; bases outside gene matches: 15. Germline-derived CDR1 and CDR2 are SGHVS and FQNEAQ. This CDR3 spans 17 amino acids. The CDR3 nucleotides are TGTGCCAGCAGCCCCCTTGAGGGCACTAGCGCTGCAGATACGCAGTATTTT. Encoded protein: CASSPLEGTSAADTQYF. Using reference TRBV7-8 and TRBJ2-3 for the parts outside the CDR3, the full variable domain is GAGVSQSPRYKVAKRGQDVALRCDPISGHVSLFWYQQALGQGPEFLTYFQNEAQLDKSGLPSDRFFAERPEGSVSTLKIQRTQQEDSAVYLCASSPLEGTSAADTQYFGPGTRLTVL.

The rearrangement uses TRBV12-3 or TRBV12-4 and TRBJ2-4, with D possibly matching TRBD2 (6 bases). Trimming shortened V by 6 bases and J by 0 bases, and 18 bases separated the two germline ends. The CDR3 runs 17 residues. The CDR3 region has the DNA TGTGCCAGCAGCTCAGGAGGGTCCAGCCTAGCCAAAAACATTCAGTACTTC. Its translation is CASSSGGSSLAKNIQYF.

This clonotype was seen repeatedly, ten times or more. The chain has TRBV6-5 and TRBJ2-6, with D possibly matching TRBD2 (7 bases). Between the trimmed V and J ends, which lost 4 bases and 5 bases, there was a span of 12 bases. The CDR3 is 15 residues long. The germline V gene encodes CDR1 MNHEY and CDR2 SVGAGI. Here the CDR3 reads CASSFSGGRANVLTF. The CDR3 region has the DNA TGTGCCAGCAGTTTCTCGGGGGGCCGGGCCAACGTCCTGACTTTC.

This clonotype showed up many times. The gene calls are TRBV29-1 and TRBJ1-3; 9 nucleotides align to TRBD1. The CDR3 contains 16 residues. The germline V gene has CDR1 SQVTM and CDR2 ANQGSEA. V shed 6 bases and J 0 bases; nucleotides not matched to a gene: 9. CDR3 loop: CSVRPGQGPSGNTIYF. Here the CDR3 DNA reads TGCAGCGTCAGACCGGGACAGGGCCCCTCTGGAAACACCATATATTTT.

This clonotype was seen at least ten times. The chain joins TRBV7-9 to TRBJ2-7; D not resolved. The germline V and J ends were trimmed by 2 bases and 3 bases, with 8 bases remaining between them. The CDR3 extends over 13 amino acids. CDR1 and CDR2 from the germline V gene are SEHNR and FQNEAQ (reference sequence). The CDR3 nucleotides read TGTGCCAGCAGCTTACCGTCCTACTACGAGCAGTACTTC. It codes for CASSLPSYYEQYF. The full variable domain, in which reference TRBV7-9 and TRBJ2-7 provide the parts outside the CDR3, is DTGVSQNPRHKITKRGQNVTFRCDPISEHNRLYWYRQTLGQGPEFLTYFQNEAQLEKSRLLSDRFSAERPKGSFSTLEIQRTEQGDSAMYLCASSLPSYYEQYFGPGTRLTVT.